This T cell receptor (beta chain) derives from a study of CD8 T cells in ankylosing spondylitis. This clonotype was picked up many times. Its antigen is still unknown. General study points: A TCR beta motif of under ten highly homologous variants seemed to mark ankylosing spondylitis blood. Before this, some motif variants had been reported in reactive arthritis synovial fluid and blood. Disease-linked clones had a CD8+ phenotype and relatively low frequency in peripheral blood.

The CDR3 runs to 14 residues. Trimming took 8 bases from V and 6 from J, leaving 14 bases between them. Per the germline V gene, CDR1 is LGHNA and CDR2 is YNFKEQ. Quantitative 5'-RACE with molecular barcodes generated TCR beta libraries. TCRdb re-called the 5' RACE reads through MiXCR, storing one row per CDR3 protein. The data hold 240,000 or so distinct CDR3 sequences, with about 10% observed a single time. The TCR originated in a male donor with ankylosing spondylitis or in good health (not recorded which). Material: blood, either unsorted or a sorted T cell fraction (not recorded which). The V and J genes are TRBV4-2 and TRBJ2-6, with D possibly matching TRBD1 (5 bases). CDR3 loop: CASRDSLKANVLTF. In nucleotides, the CDR3 is TGTGCCAGCCGCGACAGTCTAAAGGCCAACGTCCTGACTTTC.